This TCR beta chain originates from a study of early stage breast cancer tumors. Across the study: Of roughly 17 invasive breast tumors, about a dozen were hormone receptor-positive, HER2-negative. Each sample averaged roughly 9.6-fold read coverage.

Trimming cost V 0 bases and J 4 bases, with 10 bases left between them. This CDR3 spans 15 amino acids. Germline V lookup: CDR1 LNHNV, CDR2 YYDKDF (reference sequence). Measured with immunoSEQ multiplex PCR; TCRdb has only the in-frame clones, and not every one. Among around 53,000 clones listed, 85% to 95% were seen once. The V gene is TRBV15, the J gene TRBJ1-5, with D hard to call. The source of this sequence is a person in their 70s with breast cancer. The sample comprised blood. The DNA for the CDR3 is TGTGCCACCAGCAGAGATACCGCGAGAAATCAGCCCCAGCATTTT. This sequence encodes CATSRDTARNQPQHF.